The clone carrying this T cell receptor beta chain was detected once. Germline values: CDR1 SQVTM, CDR2 ANQGSEA. The CDR3 extends over 13 amino acids. Trimming shortened V by 2 bases and J by 2 bases, and 10 bases separated the two germline ends. The data originate from a study of cytomegalovirus exposure and HLA in healthy donors. The PCR used 60 Vbeta and 13 Jbeta primers. Profiling relied on immunoSEQ multiplex PCR, and the TCRdb table lists in-frame clones only, not all of them. Seen here are about 210,000 clones, over 60% observed once, and the top ten hold 1.5% to 2%. This TCR came from a male donor in good health and CMV-seronegative. The sample taken for sequencing was PBMCs. The rearrangement uses TRBV29-1 and TRBJ2-7, with D possibly matching TRBD1 (6 bases). The CDR3 bases are TGCAGCGTTGAATCGACAGGTACCTACGAGCAGTACTTC. Encoded protein: CSVESTGTYEQYF.